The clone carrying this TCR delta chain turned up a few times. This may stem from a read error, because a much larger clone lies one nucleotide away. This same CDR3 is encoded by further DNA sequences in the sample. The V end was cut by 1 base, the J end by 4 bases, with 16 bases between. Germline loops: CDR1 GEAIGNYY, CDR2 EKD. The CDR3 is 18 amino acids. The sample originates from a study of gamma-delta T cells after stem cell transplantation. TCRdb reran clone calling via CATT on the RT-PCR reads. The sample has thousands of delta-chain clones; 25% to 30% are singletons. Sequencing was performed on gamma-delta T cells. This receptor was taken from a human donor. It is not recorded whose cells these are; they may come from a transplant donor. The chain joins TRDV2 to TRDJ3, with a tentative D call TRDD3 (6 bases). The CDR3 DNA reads TGTGCCTGTGACACGGGGGGACCAGGATCTTGGGACACCCGACAGATGTTTTTC. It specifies CACDTGGPGSWDTRQMFF.